What follows is one TCR beta chain and its context. It lacks a known antigen. No qualities accompany the bases; no much larger clone lies one base away. This sample stems from a study of blood T cell repertoires in COVID-19 (dated by TCRdb to 2018 to 2021). Regarding the study in general: The collaborator samples originated in the United States, Italy and Spain and spanned the acute and convalescent phases of COVID-19. The material from the prospective study consisted of cDNA or gDNA derived from T cells, B-cell-depleted T cells, or PBMCs. The dataset comprised deeply sampled blood TCRbeta repertoires from subjects exposed to, actively infected with, or recovered from COVID-19. The repertoires were made available in a free public database intended to serve as a resource for research on the immune response to SARS-CoV-2. Samples were obtained from the ongoing ImmuneRACE study (first 160 participants) and from over 1,000 subjects provided by 6 global collaborators. Sample metadata almost always included a de-identified subject ID, COVID-19 status, age in years and sex. Where HLA class I and class II types were available, the types were taken from metadata supplied by the sample provider, not from assay-based typing. Points the paper makes about the study in general: The quantity of clinical and demographic metadata differed by source and by participant and was supplied without curation.

One collaborating source in Seattle enrolled patients while the patients were actively infected and followed the patients over time throughout the course of disease. Whole blood was collected in K2EDTA tubes by collaborating institutions according to the institutions' own protocols. Collaborator samples were shipped for TCRbeta analysis as frozen whole blood, isolated PBMCs, or DNA extracted from either sample type. The immunoSEQ Assay, a bias-controlled multiplex PCR, was used to amplify TCRbeta CDR3 regions from genomic DNA. For the original study's pipeline: The number of nucleated cells in each sample was estimated by amplification of reference gene primers within the assay. To quantify the absolute abundance of each unique TCRbeta CDR3 rearrangement, sequence reads were collapsed and filtered. For each sample, productive Simpson clonality was calculated as the square root of Simpson's diversity index over productive rearrangements. TCRdb took this table from immuneACCESS and kept in-frame rearrangements with V and J called. Such tables lack part of the clones; where checked against another copy, unresolved V genes explain under half of the gap, and the rest is unexplained. V and J calls and clone size are given by that table; D and trimming were obtained from the DNA. Counted in this sample were fewer than 350,000 clones; roughly 87% of them appeared once. Together, the top ten hold roughly 8.9% of the sample.

Relative to germline, V is 2 bases shorter and J is 6 bases shorter, with 16 bases between their ends. From the cysteine up to the phenylalanine, the CDR3 has a length of 16 residues. The only DNA kept is the CDR3, 48 bases in frame from the first base. The germline V gene sets CDR1 to SGHVS and CDR2 to FQNEAQ. The V and J segments used are TRBV7-8 and TRBJ1-4; a weak D assignment points to TRBD1 (6 bases agree). Sequencing used peripheral blood. The sequence was obtained from a man under 40 with COVID-19, enrolled during active disease. The CDR3: CASSLLGGSLYEKLFF. The DNA sequence is given as TGTGCCAGCAGCTTACTAGGGGGTTCCTTATATGAAAAACTGTTTTTT.